Below, one T cell receptor beta chain is given with its context. Its specificity is unknown. Looked up from germline, CDR1 is KGHSH and CDR2 is LQKENI. V was shortened by 4 bases and J by 2 bases, with 18 bases between the two germline ends. The CDR3 sequence is 16 residues long. These data are taken from a study of shared clonotypes between healthy human individuals. All participating donors were Caucasian adults from Nashville, Tennessee. Unsorted samples used roughly 99 million PBMCs for genomic DNA. Findings and caveats of the study: Sequencing depth was expected to affect clonotype sharing among donors.

Sequencing was performed with immunoSEQ multiplex PCR; in TCRdb, only in-frame clones are kept and a portion is missing. The repertoire holds roughly 450,000 clones, with 79% as singletons. Sequenced material: PBMCs. This clonotype was obtained from a woman aged 40 to 50 in good health. Some clones in this sample may be carry-over from other donors' samples. The rearrangement links TRBV18 to TRBJ2-7; the D gene is possibly TRBD1 (7 bases). The DNA for the CDR3 is TGTGCCAGCTCACTGGGACAGTCCCCGGGGGCCTACGAGCAGTACTTC. Its translation: CASSLGQSPGAYEQYF.